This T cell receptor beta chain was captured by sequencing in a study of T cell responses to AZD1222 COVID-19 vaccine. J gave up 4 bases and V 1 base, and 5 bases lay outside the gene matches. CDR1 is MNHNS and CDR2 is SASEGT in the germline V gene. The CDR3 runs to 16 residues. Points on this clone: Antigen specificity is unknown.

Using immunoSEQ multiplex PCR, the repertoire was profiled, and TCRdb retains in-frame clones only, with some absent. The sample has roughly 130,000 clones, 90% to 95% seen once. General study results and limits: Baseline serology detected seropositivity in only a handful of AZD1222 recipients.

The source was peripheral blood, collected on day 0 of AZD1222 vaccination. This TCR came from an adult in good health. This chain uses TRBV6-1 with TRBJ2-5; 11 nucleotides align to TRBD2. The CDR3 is CASSEVGTSGLETQYF. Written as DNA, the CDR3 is TGTGCCAGCAGTGAAGTGGGGACTAGCGGACTAGAGACCCAGTACTTC.